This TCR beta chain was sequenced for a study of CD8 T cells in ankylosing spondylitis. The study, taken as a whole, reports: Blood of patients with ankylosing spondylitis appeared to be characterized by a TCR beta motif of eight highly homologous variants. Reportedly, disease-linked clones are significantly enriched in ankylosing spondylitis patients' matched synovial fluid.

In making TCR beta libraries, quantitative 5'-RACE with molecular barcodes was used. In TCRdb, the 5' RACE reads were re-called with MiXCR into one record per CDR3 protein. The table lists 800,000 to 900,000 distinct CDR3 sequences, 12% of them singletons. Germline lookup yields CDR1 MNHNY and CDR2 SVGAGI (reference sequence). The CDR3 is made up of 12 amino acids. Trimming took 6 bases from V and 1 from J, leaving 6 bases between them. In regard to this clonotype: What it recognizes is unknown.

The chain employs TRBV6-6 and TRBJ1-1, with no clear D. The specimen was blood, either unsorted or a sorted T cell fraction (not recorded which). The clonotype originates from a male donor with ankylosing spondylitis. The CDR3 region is CASRDGNTEAFF. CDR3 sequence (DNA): TGTGCCAGCAGAGACGGGAACACTGAAGCTTTCTTT.